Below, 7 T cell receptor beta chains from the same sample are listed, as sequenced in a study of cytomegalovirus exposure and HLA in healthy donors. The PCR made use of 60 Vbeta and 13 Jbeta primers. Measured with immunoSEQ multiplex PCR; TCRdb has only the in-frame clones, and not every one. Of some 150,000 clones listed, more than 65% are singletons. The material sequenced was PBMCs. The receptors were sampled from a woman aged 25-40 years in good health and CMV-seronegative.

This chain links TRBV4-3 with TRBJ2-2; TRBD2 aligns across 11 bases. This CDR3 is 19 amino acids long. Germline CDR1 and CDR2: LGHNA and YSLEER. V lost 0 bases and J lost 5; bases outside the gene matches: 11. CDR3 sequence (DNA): TGCGCCAGCAGCCAAGATCCCCCTAGCGGGAGGTATTGGACCGGGGAGCTGTTTTTT. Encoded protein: CASSQDPPSGRYWTGELFF.

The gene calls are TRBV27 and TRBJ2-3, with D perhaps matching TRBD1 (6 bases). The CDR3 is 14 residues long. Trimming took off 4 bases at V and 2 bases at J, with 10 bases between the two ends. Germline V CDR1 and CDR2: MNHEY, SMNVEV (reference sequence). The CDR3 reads CASSYGQNTDTQYF. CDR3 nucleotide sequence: TGTGCCAGCAGTTACGGACAGAACACAGATACGCAGTATTTT.

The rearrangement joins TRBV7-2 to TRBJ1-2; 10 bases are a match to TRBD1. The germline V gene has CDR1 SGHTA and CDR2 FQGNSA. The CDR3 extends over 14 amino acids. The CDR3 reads CAIRDRGINYGYTF. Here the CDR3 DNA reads TGTGCAATAAGGGACAGGGGTATTAACTATGGCTACACCTTC.

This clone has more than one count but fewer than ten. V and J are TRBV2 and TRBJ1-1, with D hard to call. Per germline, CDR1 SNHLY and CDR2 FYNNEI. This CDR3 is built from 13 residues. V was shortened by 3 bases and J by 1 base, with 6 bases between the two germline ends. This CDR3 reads CASSDRENTEAFF. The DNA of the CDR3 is TGTGCCAGCAGTGACCGGGAGAACACTGAAGCTTTCTTT.

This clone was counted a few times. CDR3 residues: CASSRTGNTEAFF. CDR3 nucleotides: TGTGCCAGCAGCCGAACAGGGAACACTGAAGCTTTCTTT. The gene calls are TRBV7-9 and TRBJ1-1, with a possible D match to TRBD1 (5 bases). CDR1 and CDR2 from the germline V gene are SEHNR and FQNEAQ (reference sequence). This CDR3 contains 13 residues. The V and J ends lost 5 bases and 1 base respectively, with 8 bases between them.

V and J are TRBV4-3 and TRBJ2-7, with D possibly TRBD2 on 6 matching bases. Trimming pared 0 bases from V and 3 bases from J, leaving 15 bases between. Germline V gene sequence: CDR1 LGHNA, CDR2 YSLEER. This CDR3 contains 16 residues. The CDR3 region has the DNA TGCGCCAGCAGCCAAGACGAGTCGGGGGAGTACTACGAGCAGTACTTC. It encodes CASSQDESGEYYEQYF.

Here the CDR3 DNA reads TGTGCCAGCAGCTCAGGACAGTATCAAGAGACCCAGTACTTC. It codes for CASSSGQYQETQYF. This sequence joins TRBV9 and TRBJ2-5; D may be TRBD1 (6 bases). Trimming stripped 4 bases from V and 2 bases from J, with 12 bases between. Germline-derived CDR1 and CDR2 are SGDLS and YYNGEE. The CDR3 length is 14 residues.